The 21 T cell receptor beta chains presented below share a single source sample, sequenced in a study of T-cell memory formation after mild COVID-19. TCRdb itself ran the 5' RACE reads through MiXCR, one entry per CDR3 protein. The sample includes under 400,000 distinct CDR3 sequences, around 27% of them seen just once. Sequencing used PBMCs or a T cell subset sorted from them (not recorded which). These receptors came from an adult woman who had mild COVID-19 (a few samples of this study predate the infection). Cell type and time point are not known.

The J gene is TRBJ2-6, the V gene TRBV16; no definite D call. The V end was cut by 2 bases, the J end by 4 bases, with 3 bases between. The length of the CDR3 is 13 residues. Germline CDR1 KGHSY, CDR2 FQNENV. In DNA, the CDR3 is TGTGCCAGCAGCCAACTCGGGGCCAACGTCCTGACTTTC. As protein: CASSQLGANVLTF.

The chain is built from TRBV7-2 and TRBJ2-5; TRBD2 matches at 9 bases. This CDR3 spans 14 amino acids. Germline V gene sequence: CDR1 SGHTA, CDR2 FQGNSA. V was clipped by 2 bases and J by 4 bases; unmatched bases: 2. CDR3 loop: CASSLIAGAETQYF. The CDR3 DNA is TGTGCCAGCAGCTTAATAGCGGGAGCAGAGACCCAGTACTTC.

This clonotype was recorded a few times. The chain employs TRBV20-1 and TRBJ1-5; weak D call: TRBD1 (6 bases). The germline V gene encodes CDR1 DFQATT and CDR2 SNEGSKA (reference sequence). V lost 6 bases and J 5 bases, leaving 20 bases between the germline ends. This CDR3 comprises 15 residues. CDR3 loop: CSAGRRDNRHQPQHF. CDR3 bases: TGCAGTGCGGGAAGGAGGGACAACCGGCATCAGCCCCAGCATTTT.

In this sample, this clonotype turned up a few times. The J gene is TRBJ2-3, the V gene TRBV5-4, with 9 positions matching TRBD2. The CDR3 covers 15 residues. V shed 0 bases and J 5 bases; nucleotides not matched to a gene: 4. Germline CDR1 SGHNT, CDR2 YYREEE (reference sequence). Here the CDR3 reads CASSLGGAGGDTQYF. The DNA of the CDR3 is TGTGCCAGCAGCTTGGGGGGAGCGGGGGGAGATACGCAGTATTTT.

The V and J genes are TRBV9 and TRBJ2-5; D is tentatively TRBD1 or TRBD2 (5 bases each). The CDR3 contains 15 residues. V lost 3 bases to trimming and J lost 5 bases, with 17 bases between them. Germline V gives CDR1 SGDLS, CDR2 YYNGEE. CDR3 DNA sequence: TGTGCCAGCAGCGCCCAACCTCAGGGACGCGAGACCCAGTACTTC. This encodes CASSAQPQGRETQYF.

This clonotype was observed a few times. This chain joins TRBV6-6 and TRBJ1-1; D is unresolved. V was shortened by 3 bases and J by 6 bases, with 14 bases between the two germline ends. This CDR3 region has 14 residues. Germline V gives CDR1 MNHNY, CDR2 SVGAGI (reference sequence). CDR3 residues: CASSYLAGRPEAFF. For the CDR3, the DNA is TGTGCCAGCAGTTATCTGGCGGGGAGGCCTGAAGCTTTCTTT.

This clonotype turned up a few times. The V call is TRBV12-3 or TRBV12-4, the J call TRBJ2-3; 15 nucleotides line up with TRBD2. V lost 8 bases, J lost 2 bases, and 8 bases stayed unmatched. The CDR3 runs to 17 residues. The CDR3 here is CASSFGTSGGHTDTQYF. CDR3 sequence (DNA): TGTGCCAGCTCCTTCGGGACTAGCGGGGGGCACACAGATACGCAGTATTTT.

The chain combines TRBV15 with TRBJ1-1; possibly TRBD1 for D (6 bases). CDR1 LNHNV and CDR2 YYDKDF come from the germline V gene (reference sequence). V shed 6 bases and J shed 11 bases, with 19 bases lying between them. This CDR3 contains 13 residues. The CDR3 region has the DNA TGTGCCACCAGGACGGGGGCAGTAGGAAGGGCTTTCTTT. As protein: CATRTGAVGRAFF.

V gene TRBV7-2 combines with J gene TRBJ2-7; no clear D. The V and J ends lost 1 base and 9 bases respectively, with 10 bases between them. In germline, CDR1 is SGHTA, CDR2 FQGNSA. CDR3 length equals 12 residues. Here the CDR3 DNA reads TGTGCCAGCAGCTTAGACTACCTGGGGCAGTACTTC. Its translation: CASSLDYLGQYF.

The CDR3 DNA reads as TGCAGTGCTTCGAGAGACTCAAACACTGAAGCTTTCTTT. Translation: CSASRDSNTEAFF. This rearrangement joins TRBV20-1 to TRBJ1-1; D is uncertain. The CDR3 is 13 amino acids. V was cut by 5 bases and J by 2 bases, with 12 bases left in between. Germline CDR1 DFQATT, CDR2 SNEGSKA (reference sequence).

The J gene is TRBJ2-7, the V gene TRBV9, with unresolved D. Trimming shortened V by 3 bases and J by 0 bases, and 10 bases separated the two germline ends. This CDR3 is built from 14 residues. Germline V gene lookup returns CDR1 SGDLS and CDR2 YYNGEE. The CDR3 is CASSGRWSSYEQYF. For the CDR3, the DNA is TGTGCCAGCAGCGGGCGGTGGAGCTCCTACGAGCAGTACTTC.

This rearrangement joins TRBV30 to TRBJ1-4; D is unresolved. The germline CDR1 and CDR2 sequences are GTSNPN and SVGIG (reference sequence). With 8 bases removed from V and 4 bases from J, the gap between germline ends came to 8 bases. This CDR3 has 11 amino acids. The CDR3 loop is CAGSLNEKLFF. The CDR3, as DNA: TGTGCCGGGTCCCTTAATGAAAAACTGTTTTTT. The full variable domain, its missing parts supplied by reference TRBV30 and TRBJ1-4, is SQTIHQWPATLVQPVGSPLSLECTVEGTSNPNLYWYRQAAGRGLQLLFYSVGIGQISSEVPQNLSASRPQDRQFILSSKKLLLSDSGFYLCAGSLNEKLFFGSGTQLSVL.

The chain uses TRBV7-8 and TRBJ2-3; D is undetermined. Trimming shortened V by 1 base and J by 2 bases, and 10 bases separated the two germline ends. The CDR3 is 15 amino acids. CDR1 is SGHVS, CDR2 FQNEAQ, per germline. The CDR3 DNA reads TGTGCCAGCAGCTTAGAGGCCAGACCCACAGATACGCAGTATTTT. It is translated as CASSLEARPTDTQYF. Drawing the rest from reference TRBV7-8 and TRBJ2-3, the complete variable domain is GAGVSQSPRYKVAKRGQDVALRCDPISGHVSLFWYQQALGQGPEFLTYFQNEAQLDKSGLPSDRFFAERPEGSVSTLKIQRTQQEDSAVYLCASSLEARPTDTQYFGPGTRLTVL.

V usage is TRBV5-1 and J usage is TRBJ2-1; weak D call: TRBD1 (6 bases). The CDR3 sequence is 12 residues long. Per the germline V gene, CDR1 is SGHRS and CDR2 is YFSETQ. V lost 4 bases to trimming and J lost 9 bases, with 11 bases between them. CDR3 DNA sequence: TGCGCCAGCAGCCGGCAGGGGCCTGAGCAGTTCTTC. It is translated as CASSRQGPEQFF.

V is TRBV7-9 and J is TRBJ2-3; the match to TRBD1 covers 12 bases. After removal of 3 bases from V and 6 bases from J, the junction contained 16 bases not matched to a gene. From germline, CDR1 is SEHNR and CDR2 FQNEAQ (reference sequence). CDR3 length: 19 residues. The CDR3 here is CASSFPGQGAGLGLDTQYF. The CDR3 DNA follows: TGTGCCAGCAGCTTCCCGGGACAGGGGGCTGGGTTAGGTTTGGATACGCAGTATTTT.

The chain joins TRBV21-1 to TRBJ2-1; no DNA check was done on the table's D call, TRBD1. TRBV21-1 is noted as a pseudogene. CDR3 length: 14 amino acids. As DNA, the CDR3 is TGTGCCCAGAGGGGTGAAGGCCTGTACAATGAGCAGTTCTTC. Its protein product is CAQRGEGLYNEQFF.

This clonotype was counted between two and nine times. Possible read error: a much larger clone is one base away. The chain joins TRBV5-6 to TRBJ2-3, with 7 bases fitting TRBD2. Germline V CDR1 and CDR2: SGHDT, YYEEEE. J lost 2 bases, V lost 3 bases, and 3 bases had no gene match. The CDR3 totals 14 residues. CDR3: CASSSGTITDTQYF. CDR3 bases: TGTGCCAGCAGCTCCGGGACTATCACAGATACGCAGTATTTT. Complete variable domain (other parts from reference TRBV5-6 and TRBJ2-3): DAGVTQSPTHLIKTRGQQVTLRCSPKSGHDTVSWYQQALGQGPQFIFQYYEEEERQRGNFPDRFSGHQFPNYSSELNVNALLLGDSALYLCASSSGTITDTQYFGPGTRLTVL.

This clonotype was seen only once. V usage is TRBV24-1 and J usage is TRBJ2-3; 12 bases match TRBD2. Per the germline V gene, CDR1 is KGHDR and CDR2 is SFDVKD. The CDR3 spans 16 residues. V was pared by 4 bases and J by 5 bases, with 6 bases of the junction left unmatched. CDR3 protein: CATSDQTSGREDTQYF. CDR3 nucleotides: TGTGCCACCAGTGACCAGACTAGCGGGAGAGAAGATACGCAGTATTTT.

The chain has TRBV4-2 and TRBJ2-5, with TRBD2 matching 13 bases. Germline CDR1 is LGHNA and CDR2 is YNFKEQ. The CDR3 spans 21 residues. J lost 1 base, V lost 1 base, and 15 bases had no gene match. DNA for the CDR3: TGTGCCAGCAGCCAAGGCCTGACTAGCGGGGGGCCCCGAGGACCCCAAGAGACCCAGTACTTC. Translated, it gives CASSQGLTSGGPRGPQETQYF.

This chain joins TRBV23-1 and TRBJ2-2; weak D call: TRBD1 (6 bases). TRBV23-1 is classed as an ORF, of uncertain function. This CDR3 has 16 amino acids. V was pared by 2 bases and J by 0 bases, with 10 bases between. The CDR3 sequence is CASSQGDTTNTGELFF. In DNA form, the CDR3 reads TGCGCCAGCAGTCAAGGGGACACAACGAACACCGGGGAGCTGTTTTTT.

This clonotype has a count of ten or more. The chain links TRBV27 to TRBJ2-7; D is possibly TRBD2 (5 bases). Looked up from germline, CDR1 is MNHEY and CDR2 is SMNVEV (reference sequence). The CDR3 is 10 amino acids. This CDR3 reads CAHTRGEQYF. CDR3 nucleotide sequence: TGTGCTCATACACGGGGCGAGCAGTACTTC.